This T cell receptor beta chain comes out of a study of long-term antiretroviral therapy in people with HIV. immunoSEQ v3.0 was run at survey level. TCRdb's copy holds only in-frame clones and misses some; the assay was immunoSEQ multiplex PCR. The table includes approximately 11,000 clones, 80% to 90% detected once. Per the germline V gene, CDR1 is SGHTA and CDR2 is FQGNSA. The ends were cut back, 5 bases at V and 5 bases at J, with 15 bases in the middle. The CDR3 consists of 14 residues. This chain connects TRBV7-2 to TRBJ1-1, with D possibly being TRBD1 (6 bases). Sequencing was performed on unsorted PBMCs, taken 7.2 years after starting antiretroviral therapy. This sequence was found in a man aged 50 or older with HIV. The CDR3: CASSQGGFKTEAFF. The CDR3 DNA sequence: TGTGCCAGCAGCCAAGGGGGTTTCAAGACTGAAGCTTTCTTT.